This TCR beta chain was observed in a study of cytomegalovirus exposure and HLA in healthy donors. On the study more broadly: Previous work identified 95 million to 120 million unique TCR beta sequences from around 200 million T cells. Study results and caveats: One cluster of highly shared sequence variants probably arose as a sequencing artifact. TCR beta chain V- and J-gene trimming was linked, in a later analysis, to a missense variant in DCLRE1C.

This CDR3 region has 15 residues. Germline V gene sequence: CDR1 SGHRS, CDR2 YFSETQ. Trimming at V came to 1 base and at J to 8 bases, leaving 9 bases not matched to a gene. Worth noting for this clone: Its antigen is unknown.

The study ran its PCR with 60 Vbeta and 13 Jbeta primers. Clones were read by immunoSEQ multiplex PCR, and TCRdb kept only the in-frame ones, dropping some. The table shows approximately 200,000 clones, with roughly 80% occurring only once. The receptor comes from a girl aged 2-10 years in good health and CMV-seronegative. The gene calls are TRBV5-1 and TRBJ2-1; 7 bases are shared with TRBD2. The sample consisted of PBMCs. In DNA, the CDR3 is TGCGCCAGCAGCTTGCGGGCGCTAGCGGTCGATGAGCAGTTCTTC. Residues: CASSLRALAVDEQFF.